This is a list of T cell receptor beta chains from one sample in a study of beta chain features in type 1 diabetes. The protocol was immunoSEQ multiplex PCR, while the TCRdb copy is restricted to in-frame clones and leaves out a portion. Among 300,000 to 400,000 clones, 9.3% were seen once, and the ten largest hold roughly 0.99%. Sequenced: central memory CD4+ T cells from blood. The origin of the receptors is a young man with type 1 diabetes. CDR3s include the opening cysteine and the closing phenylalanine or tryptophan.

CDR3: CASSAQGSVVNEQFF
V: TRBV9
length: 15
J: TRBJ2-1

CDR3: CASSLGGASRDNEQFF
V: TRBV11-3
length: 16
J: TRBJ2-1

CDR3: CASSAGTGGRDEQFF
V: TRBV5-6
length: 15
J: TRBJ2-1

CDR3: CASSVWDTGAEAFF
V: TRBV25-1
length: 14
J: TRBJ1-1

CDR3: CASSLPVIGVRTDTQYF
V: TRBV7-8
length: 17
J: TRBJ2-3

CDR3: CASSQSRGLPYEQYF
V: TRBV23-1
length: 15
J: TRBJ2-7

CDR3: CASSLAGGNTDTQYF
V: TRBV7-2
length: 15
J: TRBJ2-3

CDR3: CASSTDTLAEYF
V: TRBV5-4
length: 12
J: TRBJ2-7

CDR3: CAWSVQETQYF
V: TRBV30
length: 11
J: TRBJ2-5

CDR3: CASSRAGPYGYTF
V: TRBV28
length: 13
J: TRBJ1-2

CDR3: CASTLDRGRFNEQFF
V: TRBV6-6
length: 15
J: TRBJ2-1

CDR3: CASSTGQETQYF
V: TRBV19
length: 12
J: TRBJ2-5

CDR3: CASSPRRGGERDTQYF
V: TRBV19
length: 16
J: TRBJ2-3

CDR3: CASSSGQGKETQYF
V: TRBV11-2
length: 14
J: TRBJ2-5

CDR3: CASSLEAAVTDTQYF
V: TRBV7-9
length: 15
J: TRBJ2-3

CDR3: CASSHARNTEAFF
V: TRBV14
length: 13
J: TRBJ1-1

CDR3: CASSIAGTWSWTQYF
V: TRBV19
length: 15
J: TRBJ2-5

CDR3: CASSLQGLGSYNEQFF
V: TRBV7-2
length: 16
J: TRBJ2-1

CDR3: CASTQSRYQETQYF
V: TRBV25-1
length: 14
J: TRBJ2-5

CDR3: CASKTPGQRTDTQYF
V: TRBV6-5
length: 15
J: TRBJ2-3

CDR3: CASSHGHSYEQYF
V: TRBV7-2
length: 13
J: TRBJ2-7

CDR3: CASSYREKNYEQYF
V: TRBV6-6
length: 14
J: TRBJ2-7

CDR3: CASSDRGTDTQYF
V: TRBV6-5
length: 13
J: TRBJ2-3

CDR3: CASSTQGADIQYF
V: TRBV9
length: 13
J: TRBJ2-4

CDR3: CASSGTSGGPQETQYF
V: TRBV9
length: 16
J: TRBJ2-5

CDR3: CSVEDFNTQETQYF
V: TRBV29-1
length: 14
J: TRBJ2-5

CDR3: CASSLLGGQETQYF
V: TRBV5-4
length: 14
J: TRBJ2-5

CDR3: CASSRGGYGYTF
V: TRBV28
length: 12
J: TRBJ1-2

CDR3: CASSPSGGAGTDTQYF
V: TRBV7-9
length: 16
J: TRBJ2-3

CDR3: CASSKGQETQYF
V: TRBV19
length: 12
J: TRBJ2-5

CDR3: CASSLGGLAAYEQYF
V: TRBV7-2
length: 15
J: TRBJ2-7

CDR3: CASSLVGGDTQYF
V: TRBV7-2
length: 13
J: TRBJ2-3

CDR3: CASHKVTEAFF
V: TRBV2
length: 11
J: TRBJ1-1

CDR3: CASSSLGTSGSSYEQYF
V: TRBV7-2
length: 17
J: TRBJ2-7

CDR3: CASRSSWTGNEQFF
V: TRBV19
length: 14
J: TRBJ2-1

CDR3: CASSIGETQYF
V: TRBV5-1
length: 11
J: TRBJ2-5

CDR3: CASSETPSYEQYF
V: TRBV2
length: 13
J: TRBJ2-7

CDR3: CASSLQGDNYGYTF
V: TRBV5-4
length: 14
J: TRBJ1-2

CDR3: CSAAGGQGNQPQHF
V: TRBV29-1
length: 14
J: TRBJ1-5

CDR3: CASSPVGKGVRDGYTF
V: TRBV11-2
length: 16
J: TRBJ1-2

CDR3: CASSLPPGLAGEETQYF
V: TRBV7-9
length: 17
J: TRBJ2-5

CDR3: CASAFLGGPYNEQFF
V: TRBV18
length: 15
J: TRBJ2-1

CDR3: CASRKRTGLWGEQFF
V: TRBV7-2
length: 15
J: TRBJ2-1

CDR3: CASSPPRGPNNEQFF
V: TRBV28
length: 15
J: TRBJ2-1

CDR3: CSARGATDSPLHF
V: TRBV29-1
length: 13
J: TRBJ1-6

CDR3: CASSLRQNEKLFF
V: TRBV5-1
length: 13
J: TRBJ1-4

CDR3: CATSRIQGETQYF
V: TRBV15
length: 13
J: TRBJ2-5

CDR3: CASSGGLAGRASQETQYF
V: TRBV4-1
length: 18
J: TRBJ2-5